What follows are 17 T cell receptor beta chains derived from one specimen sequenced in a study of monozygotic twins with inflammatory bowel disease. TCRdb reprocessed the 5' RACE reads and reports one entry per CDR3 protein, with no DNA. The table gives under 150,000 distinct CDR3 sequences; the top ten clones make up 2.4% of it. Sequenced sample: blood. The receptors here all came from a human donor with ulcerative colitis or Crohn's disease, or a healthy co-twin of an affected twin (not recorded which).

V usage is TRBV20-1 and J usage is TRBJ2-1; the TCRdb call, TRBD1, lacks DNA for checking. There are 14 residues in the CDR3. Germline V lookup: CDR1 DFQATT, CDR2 SNEGSKA (reference sequence). CDR3 sequence reads: CSARDDRLYNEQFF.

V is TRBV15 and J is TRBJ1-1; TCRdb gives TRBD1 as the D gene, but with no DNA this cannot be confirmed. In germline, CDR1 is LNHNV, CDR2 YYDKDF (reference sequence). There are 15 residues in the CDR3. The CDR3 sequence: CATSSNRGVNTEAFF.

V is TRBV3-1 and J is TRBJ2-1. Looked up from germline, CDR1 is LGHDT and CDR2 is YNNKEL (reference sequence). This CDR3 has 15 residues. The CDR3: CASSPQFLSYNEQFF.

This sequence joins TRBV12-3 or TRBV12-4 and TRBJ2-3; the D gene TCRdb calls, TRBD2, cannot be checked with no DNA. The CDR3 loop spans 15 amino acids. The CDR3 is CASVLERAGTDTQYF.

J is TRBJ1-1 and V is TRBV18; TCRdb returns TRBD1, unconfirmable since there is no DNA. This CDR3 contains 14 residues. Per the germline V gene, CDR1 is KGHSH and CDR2 is LQKENI. The CDR3 sequence is CASSLGTGNTEAFF. Drawing the rest from reference TRBV18 and TRBJ1-1, the complete variable domain is NAGVMQNPRHLVRRRGQEARLRCSPMKGHSHVYWYRQLPEEGLKFMVYLQKENIIDESGMPKERFSAEFPKEGPSILRIQQVVRGDSAAYFCASSLGTGNTEAFFGQGTRLTVV.

V is TRBV5-6 and J is TRBJ2-3. This CDR3 is built from 11 residues. Germline CDR1 SGHDT, CDR2 YYEEEE. This CDR3 is CASSYADTQYF.

The rearrangement joins TRBV9 to TRBJ1-6; with no DNA, the TCRdb D assignment of TRBD1 cannot be verified. CDR3 length equals 15 residues. Germline CDR1 and CDR2: SGDLS and YYNGEE. This chain's CDR3 is CASSVVGTSHSPLHF. Variable domain in full (rest from reference TRBV9 and TRBJ1-6): DSGVTQTPKHLITATGQRVTLRCSPRSGDLSVYWYQQSLDQGLQFLIQYYNGEERAKGNILERFSAQQFPDLHSELNLSSLELGDSALYFCASSVVGTSHSPLHFGNGTRLTVT.

The chain uses TRBV7-8 and TRBJ2-1; without DNA, the TCRdb call of TRBD1 cannot be checked. Germline V lookup: CDR1 SGHVS, CDR2 FQNEAQ. The CDR3 spans 16 residues. The CDR3 loop is CASSFERDPRRGEQFF.

The chain combines TRBV9 with TRBJ2-5; the D gene TCRdb calls, TRBD1, cannot be checked with no DNA. The CDR3 is made up of 16 amino acids. Per the germline V gene, CDR1 is SGDLS and CDR2 is YYNGEE. The CDR3 loop reads CASSVDRGFSQETQYF.

J is TRBJ2-3 and V is TRBV18. The CDR3 has 14 residues. CDR1 is KGHSH and CDR2 is LQKENI in the germline V gene. The chain's CDR3 is CASSPLTGTDTQYF.

The rearrangement joins TRBV7-3 to TRBJ2-3; the D gene TCRdb calls, TRBD2, cannot be checked with no DNA. The CDR3 contains 17 residues. From germline, CDR1 is SGHTA and CDR2 FQGTGA. The CDR3 loop is CASSPRTSRYSTDTRYF.

This rearrangement joins TRBV25-1 to TRBJ2-1; TCRdb's D gene call, TRBD1, goes unchecked for lack of DNA. CDR1 is MGHDK, CDR2 SYGVNS, per germline. The CDR3 is 16 residues long. The CDR3 here is CASSPRRGMMENEQFF.

The rearrangement links TRBV5-1 to TRBJ2-5; absent DNA, TCRdb's TRBD1 call cannot be checked. The length of the CDR3 is 16 residues. Germline V lookup: CDR1 SGHRS, CDR2 YFSETQ. CDR3 sequence: CASSSGLNRAQETQYF. Using reference TRBV5-1 and TRBJ2-5 for the parts outside the CDR3, the full variable domain is KAGVTQTPRYLIKTRGQQVTLSCSPISGHRSVSWYQQTPGQGLQFLFEYFSETQRNKGNFPGRFSGRQFSNSRSEMNVSTLELGDSALYLCASSSGLNRAQETQYFGPGTRLLVL.

The chain recombines TRBV20-1 with TRBJ1-2; without DNA, the TCRdb call of TRBD1 cannot be checked. Germline lookup yields CDR1 DFQATT and CDR2 SNEGSKA (reference sequence). This CDR3 comprises 15 residues. CDR3 residues: CSARGNQGVFYGYTF.

The V gene is TRBV7-8, the J gene TRBJ2-4; TCRdb reports TRBD1, a call that lacks DNA to check it against. The CDR3 spans 16 residues. Germline CDR1 reads SGHVS; CDR2 reads FQNEAQ. The chain's CDR3 is CASSKARTLAKNIQYF.

The chain links TRBV18 to TRBJ2-1; the D call of TRBD1 rests on TCRdb alone, since no DNA is present to check it. Germline CDR1 KGHSH, CDR2 LQKENI. The CDR3 length is 17 residues. The CDR3 loop is CASSPPGQAGYYNEQFF.

The genes are TRBV5-1 and TRBJ1-1; TCRdb picks TRBD1, but there is no DNA to check that call. The CDR3 runs to 14 residues. Germline loops: CDR1 SGHRS, CDR2 YFSETQ. Here the CDR3 reads CASRTQTGNTEAFF. Combining the CDR3 with reference TRBV5-1 and TRBJ1-1 gives the whole variable domain KAGVTQTPRYLIKTRGQQVTLSCSPISGHRSVSWYQQTPGQGLQFLFEYFSETQRNKGNFPGRFSGRQFSNSRSEMNVSTLELGDSALYLCASRTQTGNTEAFFGQGTRLTVV.